This TCR beta chain was recovered during a study of Graves' ophthalmopathy and Graves' hyperthyroidism. General study findings and limits: With 70.59% sensitivity and around 79% specificity, the model predicted ophthalmopathy progression.

At least ten counts were recorded for this clonotype. Its antigen is still unknown. Amplification of TCR beta CDR3 regions used RNA transcripts. An initial RT-PCR round employing HTBI primers preceded a second-round multiplex PCR. MiXCR, run by TCRdb on the multiplex PCR reads, gives a single entry per CDR3 protein. The sample shows a few hundred thousand distinct CDR3 sequences, roughly 21% of them seen only once. Presentation of ophthalmopathy in the donors involved moderate-to-severe activity, CAS ≥3, NOSPECS ≥4 and a duration under 3 months. Diagnosis relied on clinical symptoms, serum thyroxine, TRAb, thyroid ultrasound and orbital computed tomography. The PBMCs were taken from around 10 ml of fresh peripheral blood. The specimen was peripheral blood. The sequence came from a woman in her forties or fifties with Graves' ophthalmopathy.

The CDR3 loop reads CASTRAGGETQYF. CDR3 in DNA: TGTGCCAGCACCCGAGCCGGGGGAGAGACCCAGTACTTC. The V gene is TRBV7-2, the J gene TRBJ2-5, with D possibly matching TRBD2 (6 bases). Germline lookup yields CDR1 SGHTA and CDR2 FQGNSA. Deletions cut 7 bases from V and 4 bases from J, with 13 bases between. This CDR3 has 13 amino acids.